Here is one TCR beta chain with its context. This entry is derived from a study of technical replicates of blood from a handful of donors. The V and J ends lost 0 bases and 4 bases respectively, with 8 bases between them. CDR1 and CDR2 from the germline V gene are SGHRS and YFSETQ. This CDR3 has 13 residues. Only in-frame clones appear in the TCRdb table, and some are missing; sequencing was by immunoSEQ multiplex PCR. Of tens of thousands of clones listed, 90% to 95% were seen once; the top ten hold 4.7%. The origin of this receptor is a human donor in good health. Some clones in this sample may be carry-over from other donors' samples. The sample consisted of PBMCs. The chain couples TRBV5-1 to TRBJ2-7, with D possibly matching TRBD2 (6 bases). The CDR3 coding sequence is TGCGCCAGCAGCTTGGTTGGGGGGTACGAGCAGTACTTC. Protein product: CASSLVGGYEQYF.